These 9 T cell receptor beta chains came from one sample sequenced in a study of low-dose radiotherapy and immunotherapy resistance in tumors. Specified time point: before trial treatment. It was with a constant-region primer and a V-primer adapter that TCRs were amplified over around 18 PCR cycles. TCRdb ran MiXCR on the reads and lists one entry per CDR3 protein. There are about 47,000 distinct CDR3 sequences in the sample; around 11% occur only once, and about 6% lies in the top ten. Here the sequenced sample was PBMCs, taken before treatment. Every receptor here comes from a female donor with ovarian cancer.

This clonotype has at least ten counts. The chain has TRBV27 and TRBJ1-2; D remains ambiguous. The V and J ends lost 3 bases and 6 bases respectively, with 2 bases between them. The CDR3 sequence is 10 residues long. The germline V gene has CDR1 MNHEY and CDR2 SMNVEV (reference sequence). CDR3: CASSFHGYTF. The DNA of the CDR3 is TGTGCCAGCAGTTTTCATGGCTACACCTTC.

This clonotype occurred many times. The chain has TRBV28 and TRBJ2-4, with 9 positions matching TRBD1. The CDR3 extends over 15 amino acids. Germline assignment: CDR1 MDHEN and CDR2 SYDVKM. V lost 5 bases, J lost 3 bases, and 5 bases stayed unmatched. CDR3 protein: CASSGDRVDKNIQYF. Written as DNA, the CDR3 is TGTGCCAGCAGTGGGGACAGGGTAGACAAAAACATTCAGTACTTC.

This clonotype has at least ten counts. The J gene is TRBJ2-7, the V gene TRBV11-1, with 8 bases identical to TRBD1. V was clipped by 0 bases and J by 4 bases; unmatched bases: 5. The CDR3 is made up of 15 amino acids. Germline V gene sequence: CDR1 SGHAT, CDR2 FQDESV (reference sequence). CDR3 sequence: CASSLAGRGLYEQYF. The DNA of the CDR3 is TGTGCCAGCAGCTTAGCGGGCAGGGGGCTTTACGAGCAGTACTTC.

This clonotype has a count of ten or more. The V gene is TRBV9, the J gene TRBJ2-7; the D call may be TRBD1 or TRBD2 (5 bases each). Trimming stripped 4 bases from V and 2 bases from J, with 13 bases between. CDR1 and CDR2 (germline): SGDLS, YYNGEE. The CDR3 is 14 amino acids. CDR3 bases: TGTGCCAGCAGCCCCCGGGACCTCCCCTACGAGCAGTACTTC. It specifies CASSPRDLPYEQYF.

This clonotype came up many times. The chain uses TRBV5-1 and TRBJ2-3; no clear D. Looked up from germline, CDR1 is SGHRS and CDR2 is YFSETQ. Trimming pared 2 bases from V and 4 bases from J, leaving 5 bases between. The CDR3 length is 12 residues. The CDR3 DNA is TGCGCCAGCAGCTTCGGGCCAGATACGCAGTATTTT. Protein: CASSFGPDTQYF. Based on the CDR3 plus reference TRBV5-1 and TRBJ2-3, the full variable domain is KAGVTQTPRYLIKTRGQQVTLSCSPISGHRSVSWYQQTPGQGLQFLFEYFSETQRNKGNFPGRFSGRQFSNSRSEMNVSTLELGDSALYLCASSFGPDTQYFGPGTRLTVL.

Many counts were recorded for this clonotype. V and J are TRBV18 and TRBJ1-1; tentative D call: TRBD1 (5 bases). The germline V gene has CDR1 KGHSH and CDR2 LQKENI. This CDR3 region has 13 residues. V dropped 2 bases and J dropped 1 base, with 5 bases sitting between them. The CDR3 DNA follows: TGTGCCAGCTCACCAGGACAGAACACTGAAGCTTTCTTT. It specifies CASSPGQNTEAFF. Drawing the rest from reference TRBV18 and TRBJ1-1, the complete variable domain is NAGVMQNPRHLVRRRGQEARLRCSPMKGHSHVYWYRQLPEEGLKFMVYLQKENIIDESGMPKERFSAEFPKEGPSILRIQQVVRGDSAAYFCASSPGQNTEAFFGQGTRLTVV.

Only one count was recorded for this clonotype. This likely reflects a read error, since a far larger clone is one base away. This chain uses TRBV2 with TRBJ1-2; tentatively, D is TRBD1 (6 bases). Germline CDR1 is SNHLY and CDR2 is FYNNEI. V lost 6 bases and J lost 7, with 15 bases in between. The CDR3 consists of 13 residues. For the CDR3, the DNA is TGTGCCAGCAGCGGGGGCCGACGGGTTGGCTACACCTTC. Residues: CASSGGRRVGYTF.

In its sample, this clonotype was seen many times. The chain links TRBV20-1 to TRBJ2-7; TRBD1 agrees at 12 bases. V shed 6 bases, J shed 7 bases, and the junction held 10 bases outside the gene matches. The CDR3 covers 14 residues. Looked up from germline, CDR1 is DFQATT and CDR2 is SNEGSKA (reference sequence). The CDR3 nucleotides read TGCAGTGCCACTTCGGGACAGGGGGCTAAGGAGCAGTACTTC. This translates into CSATSGQGAKEQYF.

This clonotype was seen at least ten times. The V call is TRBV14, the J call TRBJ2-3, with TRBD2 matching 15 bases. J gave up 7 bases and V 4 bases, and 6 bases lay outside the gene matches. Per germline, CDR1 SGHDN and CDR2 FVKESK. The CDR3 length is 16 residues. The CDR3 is CASSPGLAGGRHTQYF. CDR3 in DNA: TGTGCCAGCAGCCCGGGACTAGCGGGGGGCCGTCATACGCAGTATTTT. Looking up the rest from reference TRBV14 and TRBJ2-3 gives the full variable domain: EAGVTQFPSHSVIEKGQTVTLRCDPISGHDNLYWYRRVMGKEIKFLLHFVKESKQDESGMPNNRFLAERTGGTYSTLKVQPAELEDSGVYFCASSPGLAGGRHTQYFGPGTRLTVL.